This T cell receptor beta chain was sequenced in a study of blood T cell repertoires in COVID-19. Study-level information: PBMCs, B-cell-depleted T cells, or T cells provided the cDNA or gDNA that made up the material.

The table came from immunoSEQ multiplex PCR; TCRdb's copy has only in-frame clones and leaves some out. The sample records 310,000 or so clones, roughly 87% being singletons. The CDR3 is 15 residues long. Germline-derived CDR1 and CDR2 are SNHLY and FYNNEI. V gave up 2 bases and J gave up 8 bases; unmatched junction bases: 10. Recovered Cohort 3 donors showed two negative PCRs, clearance, or symptom resolution. The chain carries TRBV2 and TRBJ1-2; 8 bases map to TRBD1. The clonotype originates from a woman aged 18-29 years who had recovered from COVID-19. Sequences were obtained from PBMCs or T cells enriched from blood (not recorded which). The CDR3 region has the DNA TGTGCCAGCAGTGAATTCGGGCAGGGGGCGGGAGGCTACACCTTC. This sequence encodes CASSEFGQGAGGYTF.